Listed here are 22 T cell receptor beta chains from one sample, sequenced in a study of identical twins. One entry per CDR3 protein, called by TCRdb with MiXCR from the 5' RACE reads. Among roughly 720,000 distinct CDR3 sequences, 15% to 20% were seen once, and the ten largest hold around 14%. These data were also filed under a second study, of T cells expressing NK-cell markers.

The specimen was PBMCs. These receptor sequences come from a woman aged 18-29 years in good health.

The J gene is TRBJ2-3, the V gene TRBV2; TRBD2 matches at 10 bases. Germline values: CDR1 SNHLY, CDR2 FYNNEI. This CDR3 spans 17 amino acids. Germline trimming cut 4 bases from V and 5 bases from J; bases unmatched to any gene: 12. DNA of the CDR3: TGTGCCAGCAGTGCCGGAGCTAGCGGGGGCAGGGGAGATACGCAGTATTTT. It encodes CASSAGASGGRGDTQYF. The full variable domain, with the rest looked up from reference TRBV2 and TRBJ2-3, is EPEVTQTPSHQVTQMGQEVILRCVPISNHLYFYWYRQILGQKVEFLVSFYNNEISEKSEIFDDQFSVERPDGSNFTLKIRSTKLEDSAMYFCASSAGASGGRGDTQYFGPGTRLTVL.

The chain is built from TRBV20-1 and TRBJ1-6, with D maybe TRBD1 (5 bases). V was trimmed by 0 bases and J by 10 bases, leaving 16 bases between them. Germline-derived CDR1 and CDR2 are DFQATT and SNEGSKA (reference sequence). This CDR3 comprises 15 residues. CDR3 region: CSARDEGYLNSPLHF. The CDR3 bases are TGCAGTGCTAGAGATGAGGGGTACCTTAACTCACCCCTCCACTTT.

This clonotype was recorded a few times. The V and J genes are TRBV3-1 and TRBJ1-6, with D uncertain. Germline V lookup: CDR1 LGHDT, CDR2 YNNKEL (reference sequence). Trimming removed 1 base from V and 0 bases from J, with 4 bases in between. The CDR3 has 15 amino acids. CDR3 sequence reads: CASSQVDSYNSPLHF. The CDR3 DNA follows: TGTGCCAGCAGCCAAGTAGACTCCTATAATTCACCCCTCCACTTT.

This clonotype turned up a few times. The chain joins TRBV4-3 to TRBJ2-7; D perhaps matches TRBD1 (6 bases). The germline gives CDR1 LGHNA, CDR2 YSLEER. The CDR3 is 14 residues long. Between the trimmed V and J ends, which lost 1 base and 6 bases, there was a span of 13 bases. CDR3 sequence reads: CASSQVGTPTEQYF. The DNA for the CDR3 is TGCGCCAGCAGCCAAGTCGGGACACCAACCGAGCAGTACTTC.

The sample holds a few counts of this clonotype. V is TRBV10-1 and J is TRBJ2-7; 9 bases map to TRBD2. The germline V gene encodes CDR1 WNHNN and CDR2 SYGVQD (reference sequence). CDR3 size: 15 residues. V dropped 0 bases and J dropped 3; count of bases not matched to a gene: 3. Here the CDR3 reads CASSESVTSGYEQYF. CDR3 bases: TGCGCCAGCAGTGAGTCCGTGACTAGCGGCTACGAGCAGTACTTC.

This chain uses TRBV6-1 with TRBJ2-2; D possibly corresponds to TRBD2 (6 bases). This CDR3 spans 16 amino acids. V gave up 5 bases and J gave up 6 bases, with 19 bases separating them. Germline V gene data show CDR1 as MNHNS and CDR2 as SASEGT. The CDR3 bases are TGTGCCAGCAGTCGGAACCGGGACGGGGGTGCCGGGGAGCTGTTTTTT. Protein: CASSRNRDGGAGELFF.

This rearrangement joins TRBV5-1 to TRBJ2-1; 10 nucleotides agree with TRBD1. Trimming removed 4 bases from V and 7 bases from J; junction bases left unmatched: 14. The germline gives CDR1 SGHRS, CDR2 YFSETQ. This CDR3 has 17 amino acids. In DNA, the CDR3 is TGCGCCAGCAGCAGGCTTTCTTTGGGACAGGGGAATAATGAGCAGTTCTTC. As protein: CASSRLSLGQGNNEQFF.

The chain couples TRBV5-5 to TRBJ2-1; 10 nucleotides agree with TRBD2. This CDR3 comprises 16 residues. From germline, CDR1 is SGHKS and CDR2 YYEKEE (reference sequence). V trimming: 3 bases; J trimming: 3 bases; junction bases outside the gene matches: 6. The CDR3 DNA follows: TGTGCCAGCAGCTACTTAGCGGGAGGCATCTACAATGAGCAGTTCTTC. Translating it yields CASSYLAGGIYNEQFF.

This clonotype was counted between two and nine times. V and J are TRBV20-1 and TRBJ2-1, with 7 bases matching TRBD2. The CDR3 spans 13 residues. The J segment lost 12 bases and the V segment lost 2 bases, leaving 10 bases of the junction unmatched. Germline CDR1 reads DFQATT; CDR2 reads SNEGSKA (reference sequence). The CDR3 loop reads CSARRGREPSQFF. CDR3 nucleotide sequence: TGCAGTGCTAGAAGAGGGCGGGAGCCCTCGCAGTTCTTC.

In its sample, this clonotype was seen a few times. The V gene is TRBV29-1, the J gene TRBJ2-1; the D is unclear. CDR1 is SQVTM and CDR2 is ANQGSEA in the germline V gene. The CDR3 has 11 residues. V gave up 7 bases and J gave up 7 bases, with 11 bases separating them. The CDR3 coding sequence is TGCAGCGGGTCTTTTGGAAATGAGCAGTTCTTC. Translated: CSGSFGNEQFF.

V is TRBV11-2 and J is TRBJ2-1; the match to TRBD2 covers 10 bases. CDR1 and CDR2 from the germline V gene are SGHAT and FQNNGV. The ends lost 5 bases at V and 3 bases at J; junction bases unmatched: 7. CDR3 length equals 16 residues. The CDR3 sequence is CASSRTGTSVYNEQFF. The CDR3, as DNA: TGTGCCAGCAGCCGCACCGGGACTAGCGTCTACAATGAGCAGTTCTTC. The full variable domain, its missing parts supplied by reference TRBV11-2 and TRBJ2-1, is EAGVAQSPRYKIIEKRQSVAFWCNPISGHATLYWYQQILGQGPKLLIQFQNNGVVDDSQLPKDRFSAERLKGVDSTLKIQPAKLEDSAVYLCASSRTGTSVYNEQFFGPGTRLTVL.

CDR3 protein: CASDHRGNGYTF. CDR3 DNA sequence: TGTGCCAGCGATCACAGAGGGAATGGCTACACCTTC. The V call is TRBV12-3 or TRBV12-4, the J call TRBJ1-2; D gene unclear. CDR3 size: 12 residues. V was trimmed by 8 bases and J by 6 bases, leaving 13 bases between them.

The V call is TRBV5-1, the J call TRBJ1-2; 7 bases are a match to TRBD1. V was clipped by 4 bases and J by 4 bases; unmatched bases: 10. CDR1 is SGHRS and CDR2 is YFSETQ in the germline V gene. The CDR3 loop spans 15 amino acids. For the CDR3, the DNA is TGCGCCAGCAGCAGTCCGACAGGGAACATCTATGGCTACACCTTC. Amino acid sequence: CASSSPTGNIYGYTF.

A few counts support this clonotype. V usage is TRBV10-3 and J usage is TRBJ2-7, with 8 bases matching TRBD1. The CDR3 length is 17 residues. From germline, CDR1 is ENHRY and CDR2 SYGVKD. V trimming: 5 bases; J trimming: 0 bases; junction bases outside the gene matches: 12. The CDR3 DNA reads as TGTGCCATCAGTTTTGGGACAGGCCAAGTTAGCTCCTACGAGCAGTACTTC. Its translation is CAISFGTGQVSSYEQYF.

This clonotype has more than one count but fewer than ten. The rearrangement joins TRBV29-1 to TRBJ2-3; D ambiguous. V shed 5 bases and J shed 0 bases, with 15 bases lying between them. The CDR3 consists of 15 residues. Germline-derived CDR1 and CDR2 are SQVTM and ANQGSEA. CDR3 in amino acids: CSVPNPVGSTDTQYF. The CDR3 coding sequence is TGCAGCGTTCCCAACCCTGTGGGGAGCACAGATACGCAGTATTTT.

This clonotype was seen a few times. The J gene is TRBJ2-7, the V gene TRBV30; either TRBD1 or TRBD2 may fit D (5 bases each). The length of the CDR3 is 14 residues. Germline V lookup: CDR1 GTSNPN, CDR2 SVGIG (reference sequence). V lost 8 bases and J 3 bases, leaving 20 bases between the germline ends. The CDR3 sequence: CALEPGPSSYEQYF. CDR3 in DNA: TGTGCCCTGGAGCCGGGACCTAGCAGCTACGAGCAGTACTTC.

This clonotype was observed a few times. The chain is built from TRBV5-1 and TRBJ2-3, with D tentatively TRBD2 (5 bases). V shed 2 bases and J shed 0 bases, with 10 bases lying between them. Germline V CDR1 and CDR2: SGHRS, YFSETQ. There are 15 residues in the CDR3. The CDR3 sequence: CASSLGRPSTDTQYF. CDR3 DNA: TGCGCCAGCAGCTTAGGGAGACCAAGCACAGATACGCAGTATTTT.

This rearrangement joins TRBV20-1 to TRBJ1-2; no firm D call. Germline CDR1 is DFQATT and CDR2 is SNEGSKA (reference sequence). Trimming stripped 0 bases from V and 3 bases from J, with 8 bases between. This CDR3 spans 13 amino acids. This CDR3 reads CSARDRSYYGYTF. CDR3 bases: TGCAGTGCTAGAGATCGGTCTTACTATGGCTACACCTTC.

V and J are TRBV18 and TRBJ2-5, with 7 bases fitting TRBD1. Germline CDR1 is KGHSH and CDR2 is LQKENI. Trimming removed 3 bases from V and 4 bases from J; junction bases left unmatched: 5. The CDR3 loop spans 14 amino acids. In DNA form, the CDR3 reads TGTGCCAGCTCACCCTCAGGGGGATCAGAGACCCAGTACTTC. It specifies CASSPSGGSETQYF. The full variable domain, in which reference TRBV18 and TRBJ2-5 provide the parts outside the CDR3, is NAGVMQNPRHLVRRRGQEARLRCSPMKGHSHVYWYRQLPEEGLKFMVYLQKENIIDESGMPKERFSAEFPKEGPSILRIQQVVRGDSAAYFCASSPSGGSETQYFGPGTRLLVL.

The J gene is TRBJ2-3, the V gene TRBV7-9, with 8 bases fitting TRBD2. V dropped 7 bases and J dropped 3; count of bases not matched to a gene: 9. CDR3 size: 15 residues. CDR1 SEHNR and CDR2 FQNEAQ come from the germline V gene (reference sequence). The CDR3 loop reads CASNRGGYGTDTQYF. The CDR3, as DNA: TGTGCCAGCAATCGGGGGGGATATGGAACAGATACGCAGTATTTT. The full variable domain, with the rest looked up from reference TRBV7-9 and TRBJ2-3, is DTGVSQNPRHKITKRGQNVTFRCDPISEHNRLYWYRQTLGQGPEFLTYFQNEAQLEKSRLLSDRFSAERPKGSFSTLEIQRTEQGDSAMYLCASNRGGYGTDTQYFGPGTRLTVL.

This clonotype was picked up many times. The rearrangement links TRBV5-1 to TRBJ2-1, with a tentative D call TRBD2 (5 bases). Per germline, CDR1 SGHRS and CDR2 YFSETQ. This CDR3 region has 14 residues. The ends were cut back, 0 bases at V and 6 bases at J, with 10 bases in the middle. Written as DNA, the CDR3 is TGCGCCAGCAGCTTGGGGACTGGATCCAATGAGCAGTTCTTC. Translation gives CASSLGTGSNEQFF. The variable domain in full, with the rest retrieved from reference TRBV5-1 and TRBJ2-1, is KAGVTQTPRYLIKTRGQQVTLSCSPISGHRSVSWYQQTPGQGLQFLFEYFSETQRNKGNFPGRFSGRQFSNSRSEMNVSTLELGDSALYLCASSLGTGSNEQFFGPGTRLTVL.

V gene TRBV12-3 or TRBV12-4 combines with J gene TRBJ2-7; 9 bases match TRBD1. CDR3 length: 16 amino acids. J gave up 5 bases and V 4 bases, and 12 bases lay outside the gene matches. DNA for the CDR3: TGTGCCAGCAGTTCACAAACCGGGACAGGGAAAAACGAGCAGTACTTC. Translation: CASSSQTGTGKNEQYF.